The 6 T cell receptor beta chains reported below all come from one sample, sequenced in a study of OX40 agonist ivuxolimab in advanced cancers. Profiling relied on immunoSEQ multiplex PCR, and the TCRdb table lists in-frame clones only, not all of them. Among around 25,000 clones listed, around four fifths were seen once. The sequenced sample was CD4+ or CD8+ T cells sorted from blood, obtained in a trial of the OX40 agonist ivuxolimab. The receptors were sampled from an adult with an advanced solid tumor such as melanoma, head and neck, liver or kidney cancer.

This chain joins TRBV11-2 and TRBJ2-7; 7 bases map to TRBD1. Germline-derived CDR1 and CDR2 are SGHAT and FQNNGV. Unmatched junction bases numbered 9, after V lost 5 bases and J lost 2 bases. The CDR3 has 15 amino acids. CDR3 nucleotides: TGTGCCAGCAGCACCCGACAGGGTATGGCCTACGAGCAGTACTTC. This encodes CASSTRQGMAYEQYF.

V usage is TRBV7-6 and J usage is TRBJ2-3, with D perhaps being TRBD1 or TRBD2 (6 bases each). Per the germline V gene, CDR1 is SGHVS and CDR2 is FNYEAQ. V lost 6 bases, J lost 4 bases, and 8 bases lay in between. This CDR3 has 12 residues. CDR3: CASRGGSDTQYF. In DNA form, the CDR3 reads TGTGCCAGCAGGGGGGGCTCAGATACGCAGTATTTT.

This clone was observed a handful of times. The chain carries TRBV5-6 and TRBJ2-3; the match to TRBD2 covers 12 bases. The V segment lost 4 bases and the J segment 4 bases; nucleotides outside the gene matches: 10. The CDR3 runs to 17 residues. The germline V gene encodes CDR1 SGHDT and CDR2 YYEEEE. CDR3 loop: CASSPDSSGGAPDTQYF. The CDR3 DNA reads TGTGCCAGCAGCCCTGATTCTAGCGGGGGGGCCCCAGATACGCAGTATTTT.

V is TRBV19 and J is TRBJ1-1; 8 nucleotides line up with TRBD1. Unmatched junction bases numbered 8, after V lost 4 bases and J lost 4 bases. CDR3 length equals 15 residues. Germline lookup yields CDR1 LNHDA and CDR2 SQIVND (reference sequence). CDR3 sequence reads: CASSTLGQDATEAFF. For the CDR3, the DNA is TGTGCCAGTAGTACTTTGGGACAGGATGCCACTGAAGCTTTCTTT.

V is TRBV13 and J is TRBJ1-4, with D possibly being TRBD1 (5 bases). The CDR3 totals 15 residues. Trimming removed 3 bases at V and 6 bases at J, with 14 bases between. Germline CDR1 PRHDT, CDR2 FYEKMQ (reference sequence). In DNA form, the CDR3 reads TGTGCCAGCAGCTTTGGGGCGCAAGGGGATGAAAAACTGTTTTTT. Amino acids: CASSFGAQGDEKLFF.

V gene TRBV4-1 combines with J gene TRBJ2-7, with a tentative D call TRBD1 (5 bases). The CDR3 is made up of 14 amino acids. Trimming removed 1 base from V and 5 bases from J, with 12 bases in between. Germline V CDR1 and CDR2: MGHRA, YSYEKL. CDR3 sequence (DNA): TGCGCCAGCAGCCAAGTAGGGGTGCTCCACGAGCAGTACTTC. Its translation is CASSQVGVLHEQYF.